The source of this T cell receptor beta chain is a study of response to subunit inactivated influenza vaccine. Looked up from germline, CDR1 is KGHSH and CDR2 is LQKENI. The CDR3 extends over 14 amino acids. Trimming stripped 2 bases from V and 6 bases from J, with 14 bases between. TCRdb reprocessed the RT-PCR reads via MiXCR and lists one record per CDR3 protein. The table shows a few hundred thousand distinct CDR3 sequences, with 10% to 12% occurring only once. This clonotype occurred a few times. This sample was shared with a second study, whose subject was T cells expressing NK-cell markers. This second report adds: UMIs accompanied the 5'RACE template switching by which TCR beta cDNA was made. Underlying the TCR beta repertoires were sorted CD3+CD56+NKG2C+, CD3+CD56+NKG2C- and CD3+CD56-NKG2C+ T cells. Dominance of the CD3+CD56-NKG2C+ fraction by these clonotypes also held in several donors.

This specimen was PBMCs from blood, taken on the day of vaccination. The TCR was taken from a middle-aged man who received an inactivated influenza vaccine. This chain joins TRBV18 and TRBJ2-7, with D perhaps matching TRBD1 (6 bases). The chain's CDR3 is CASSPTNRVGEQYF. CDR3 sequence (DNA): TGTGCCAGCTCACCAACCAACAGGGTTGGCGAGCAGTACTTC.